At least ten counts were recorded for the clone carrying this T cell receptor beta chain. No antigen is known for it. An absence of ophthalmopathy progression within 18 months meant stable Graves' hyperthyroidism. Exclusion of a patient resulted from uncontrolled infection, other autoimmune disease, pregnancy or lactation. Diagnoses used clinical symptoms, serum thyroxine and TRAb, thyroid ultrasound and orbital computed tomography. These data belong to a study of T cells in Graves' hyperthyroidism and ophthalmopathy. The study's findings and limits: Blood also contained most expanded thyroid clonotypes above 0.001.

Amplification yielded TCR beta CDR3 regions, with RNA transcripts as the source. HTBI primers were used for first-round RT-PCR of the TCR CDR3. Each CDR3 protein gets one entry after TCRdb re-called the multiplex PCR reads with MiXCR. The sample has hundreds of thousands of distinct CDR3 sequences, about 14% seen once. V lost 6 bases and J 4 bases, leaving 16 bases between the germline ends. The germline CDR1 and CDR2 sequences are MNHNS and SASEGT. This CDR3 is 14 amino acids long. Sequencing was done on a sample of blood. V gene TRBV6-1 combines with J gene TRBJ2-7, with D perhaps TRBD1 or TRBD2 (7 bases each). The sequence came from a woman under 30 with Graves' hyperthyroidism. In DNA form, the CDR3 reads TGTGCCAGCAGCCCGAACAGGGGAGGGTACGAGCAGTACTTC. It translates to CASSPNRGGYEQYF.